This is a list of T cell receptor beta chains from one sample in a study of blood T cell repertoires in COVID-19. The repertoire was sequenced with immunoSEQ multiplex PCR; TCRdb's copy has only in-frame clones and lacks some. The top ten clones hold about 4.6% of a sample with 250,000 to 300,000 clones, roughly 87% of them seen once. Source material: peripheral blood. These TCRs come from a woman in her forties who had recovered from COVID-19. Each CDR3 is given with its conserved first and last residue. Part of the rows lack a size; the others show once, few, many or a class for expanded clones.

clone_size: NA; j_call: TRBJ1-6; v_call: TRBV10-3; cdr3_aa: CAISETGQGSPLHF
clone_size: NA; j_call: TRBJ2-7; v_call: TRBV5-6; cdr3_aa: CASSFPAGDSYEQYF
clone_size: NA; j_call: TRBJ2-7; v_call: TRBV3-1/TRBV3-2; cdr3_aa: CASSQELASEQYF
clone_size: NA; j_call: TRBJ1-1; v_call: TRBV4-1; cdr3_aa: CASSQDPDSALNTEAFF
clone_size: NA; j_call: TRBJ1-2; v_call: TRBV29-1; cdr3_aa: CSVGGQADGYTF
clone_size: NA; j_call: TRBJ2-2; v_call: TRBV19; cdr3_aa: CASTADRTGELFF
clone_size: NA; j_call: TRBJ2-7; v_call: TRBV19; cdr3_aa: CASSMRGGVANEQYF
clone_size: NA; j_call: TRBJ1-2; v_call: TRBV5-1; cdr3_aa: CASSDDGQGYGYTF
clone_size: NA; j_call: TRBJ2-1; v_call: TRBV28; cdr3_aa: CASGRTEQFF
clone_size: once; j_call: TRBJ1-6; v_call: TRBV11-1; cdr3_aa: CASSSLVGGDSPLHF